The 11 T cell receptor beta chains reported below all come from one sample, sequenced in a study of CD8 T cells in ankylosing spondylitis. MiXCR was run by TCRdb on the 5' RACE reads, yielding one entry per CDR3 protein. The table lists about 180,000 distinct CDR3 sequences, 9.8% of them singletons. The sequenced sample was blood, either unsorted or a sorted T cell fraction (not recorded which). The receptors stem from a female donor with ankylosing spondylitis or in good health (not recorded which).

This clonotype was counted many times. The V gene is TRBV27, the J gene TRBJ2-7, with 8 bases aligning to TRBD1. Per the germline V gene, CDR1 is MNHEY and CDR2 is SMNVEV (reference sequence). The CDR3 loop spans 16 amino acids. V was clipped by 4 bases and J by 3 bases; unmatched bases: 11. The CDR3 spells CASSSLTGTGIYEQYF. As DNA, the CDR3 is TGTGCCAGCAGTTCCCTAACCGGGACAGGAATCTACGAGCAGTACTTC.

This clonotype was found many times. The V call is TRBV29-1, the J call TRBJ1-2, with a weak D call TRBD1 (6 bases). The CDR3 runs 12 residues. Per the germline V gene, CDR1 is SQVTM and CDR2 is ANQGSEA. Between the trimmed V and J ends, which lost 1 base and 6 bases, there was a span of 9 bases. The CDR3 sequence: CSVEAGADGYTF. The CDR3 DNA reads TGCAGCGTTGAAGCAGGGGCTGATGGCTACACCTTC.

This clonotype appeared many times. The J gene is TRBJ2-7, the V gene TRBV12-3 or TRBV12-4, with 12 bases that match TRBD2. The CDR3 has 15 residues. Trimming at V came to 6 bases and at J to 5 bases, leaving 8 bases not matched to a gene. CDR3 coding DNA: TGTGCCAGCAGACGGACTAGCGGGGATAGCCACGAGCAGTACTTC. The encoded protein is CASRRTSGDSHEQYF.

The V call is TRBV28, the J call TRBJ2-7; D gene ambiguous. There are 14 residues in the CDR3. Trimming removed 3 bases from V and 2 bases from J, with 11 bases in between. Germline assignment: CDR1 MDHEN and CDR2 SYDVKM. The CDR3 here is CASSFPRETYEQYF. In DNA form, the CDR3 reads TGTGCCAGCAGTTTTCCGCGCGAGACCTACGAGCAGTACTTC.

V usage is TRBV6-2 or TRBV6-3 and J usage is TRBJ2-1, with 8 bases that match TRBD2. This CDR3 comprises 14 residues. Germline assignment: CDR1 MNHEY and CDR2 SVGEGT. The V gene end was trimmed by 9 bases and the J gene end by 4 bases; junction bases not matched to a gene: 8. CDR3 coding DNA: TGTGCCAGTACTACTAGCGGCCTTTACAATGAGCAGTTCTTC. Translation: CASTTSGLYNEQFF.

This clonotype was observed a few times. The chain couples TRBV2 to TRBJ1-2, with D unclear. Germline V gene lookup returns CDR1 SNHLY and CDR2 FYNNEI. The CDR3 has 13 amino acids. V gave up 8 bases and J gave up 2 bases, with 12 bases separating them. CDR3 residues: CASFTTDNYGYTF. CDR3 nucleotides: TGTGCCAGCTTTACTACCGACAACTATGGCTACACCTTC.

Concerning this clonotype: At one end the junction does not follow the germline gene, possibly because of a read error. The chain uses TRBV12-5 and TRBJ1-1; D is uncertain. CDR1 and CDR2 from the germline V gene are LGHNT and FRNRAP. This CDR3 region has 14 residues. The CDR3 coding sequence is TGTGCTAGTGGCTTGGAGGGTTGGGGCACTGAAGCTTTCTTT. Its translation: CASGLEGWGTEAFF.

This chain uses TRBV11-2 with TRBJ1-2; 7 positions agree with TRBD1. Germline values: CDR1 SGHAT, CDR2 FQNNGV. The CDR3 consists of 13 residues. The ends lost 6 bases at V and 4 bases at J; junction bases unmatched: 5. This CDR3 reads CASRMTGTYGYTF. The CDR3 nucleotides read TGTGCCAGCAGGATGACAGGGACCTATGGCTACACCTTC.

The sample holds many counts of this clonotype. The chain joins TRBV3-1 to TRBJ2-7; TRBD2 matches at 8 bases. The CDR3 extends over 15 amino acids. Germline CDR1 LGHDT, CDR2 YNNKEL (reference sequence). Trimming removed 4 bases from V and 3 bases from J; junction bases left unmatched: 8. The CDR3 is CASSPGGRGHYEQYF. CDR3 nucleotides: TGTGCCAGCAGCCCGGGAGGGCGGGGCCACTACGAGCAGTACTTC.

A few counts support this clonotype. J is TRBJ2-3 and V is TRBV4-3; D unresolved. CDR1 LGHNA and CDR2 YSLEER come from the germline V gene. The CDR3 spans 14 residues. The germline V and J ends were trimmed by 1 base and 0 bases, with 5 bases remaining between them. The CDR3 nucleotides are TGCGCCAGCAGCCAAGGGGGAAGCACAGATACGCAGTATTTT. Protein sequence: CASSQGGSTDTQYF.

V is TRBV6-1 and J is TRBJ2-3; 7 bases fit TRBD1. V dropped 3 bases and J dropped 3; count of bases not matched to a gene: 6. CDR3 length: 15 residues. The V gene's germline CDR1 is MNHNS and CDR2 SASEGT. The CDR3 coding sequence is TGTGCCAGCAGTGAGAGGGGGCGTTTAACAGATACGCAGTATTTT. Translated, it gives CASSERGRLTDTQYF.